The 3 T cell receptor beta chains below all came from one sample that was sequenced in a study of cytotoxic CD8 clonotypes in ibrutinib-treated CLL. Sequenced by immunoSEQ multiplex PCR; TCRdb stores in-frame clones only, minus some. Altogether some 30,000 clones are present, about three quarters being singletons, with the ten largest covering 45% to 65%. The sequenced sample was PBMCs, obtained after 36 months of ibrutinib treatment. The receptors come from a human donor with chronic lymphocytic leukemia.

The J gene is TRBJ1-1, the V gene TRBV5-6; D is uncertain. The germline V gene has CDR1 SGHDT and CDR2 YYEEEE. This CDR3 is built from 13 residues. V was shortened by 2 bases and J by 1 base, with 6 bases between the two germline ends. The CDR3, as DNA: TGTGCCAGCAGCTTAAACAGGAACACTGAAGCTTTCTTT. It encodes CASSLNRNTEAFF.

The V and J genes are TRBV6-4 and TRBJ1-1; D not certain. Trimming stripped 4 bases from V and 1 base from J, with 7 bases between. Germline V lookup: CDR1 MRHNA, CDR2 SNTAGT. The CDR3 runs to 13 residues. DNA for the CDR3: TGTGCCAGCAGTGCCCGAGGGAACACTGAAGCTTTCTTT. This encodes CASSARGNTEAFF.

The chain combines TRBV6-6 with TRBJ2-7, with 7 bases fitting TRBD2. Germline CDR1 reads MNHNY; CDR2 reads SVGAGI (reference sequence). The CDR3 runs 13 residues. J was trimmed by 4 bases and V by 2 bases; bases with no gene match: 2. The CDR3 sequence: CASSYGREYEQYF. CDR3 sequence (DNA): TGTGCCAGCAGTTACGGGAGGGAGTACGAGCAGTACTTC.